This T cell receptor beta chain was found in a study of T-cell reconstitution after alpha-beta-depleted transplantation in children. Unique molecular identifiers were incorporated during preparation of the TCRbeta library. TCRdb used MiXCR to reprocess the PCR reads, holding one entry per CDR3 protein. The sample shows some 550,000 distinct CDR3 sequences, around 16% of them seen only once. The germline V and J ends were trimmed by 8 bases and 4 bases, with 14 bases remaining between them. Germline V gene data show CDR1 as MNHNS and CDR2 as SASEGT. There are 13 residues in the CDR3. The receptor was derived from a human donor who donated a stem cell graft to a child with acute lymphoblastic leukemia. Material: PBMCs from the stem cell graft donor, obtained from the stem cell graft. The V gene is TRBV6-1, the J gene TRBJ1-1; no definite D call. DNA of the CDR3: TGTGCCAGCGGATGGACGGATAGCACTGAAGCTTTCTTT. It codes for CASGWTDSTEAFF.